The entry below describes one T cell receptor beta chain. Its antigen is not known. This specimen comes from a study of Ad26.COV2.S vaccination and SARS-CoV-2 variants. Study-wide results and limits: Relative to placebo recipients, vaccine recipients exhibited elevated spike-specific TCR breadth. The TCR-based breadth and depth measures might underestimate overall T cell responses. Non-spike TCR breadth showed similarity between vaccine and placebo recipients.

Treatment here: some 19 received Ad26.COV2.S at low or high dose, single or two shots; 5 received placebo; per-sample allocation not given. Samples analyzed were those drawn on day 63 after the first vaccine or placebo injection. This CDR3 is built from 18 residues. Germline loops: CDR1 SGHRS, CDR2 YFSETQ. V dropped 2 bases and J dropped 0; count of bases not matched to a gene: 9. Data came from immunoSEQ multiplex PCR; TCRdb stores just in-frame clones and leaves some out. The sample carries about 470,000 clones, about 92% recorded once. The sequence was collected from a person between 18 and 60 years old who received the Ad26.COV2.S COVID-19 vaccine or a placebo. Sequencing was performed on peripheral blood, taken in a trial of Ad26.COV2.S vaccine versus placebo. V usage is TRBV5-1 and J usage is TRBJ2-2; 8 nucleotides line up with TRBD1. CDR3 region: CASSLQGVVRTNTGELFF. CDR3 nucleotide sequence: TGCGCCAGCAGCTTACAGGGGGTGGTAAGGACGAACACCGGGGAGCTGTTTTTT.